This entry features one T cell receptor beta chain sequence. Which antigen it targets is not known. Within one base of it there is no much larger clone, and no base qualities were kept. The entry originates in a study of blood T cell repertoires in COVID-19 (dated by TCRdb to about 2020). As for the study more broadly: Samples covering the acute and convalescent phases of COVID-19 were provided by collaborators in the United States, Italy and Spain. The prospective study material was composed of cDNA or gDNA derived from T cells, B-cell-depleted T cells, or PBMCs. Samples came from the ongoing ImmuneRACE study (first 160 participants) plus 1,254 subjects from 6 global collaborators. Sample metadata almost always included a de-identified subject ID, COVID-19 status, age in years and sex. The dataset comprised deeply sampled blood TCRbeta repertoires from subjects exposed to, actively infected with, or recovered from COVID-19. Where available, HLA class I and class II types were taken from metadata supplied by the sample provider and were not determined by assay-based typing. A freely available public database, intended as a resource for researchers studying the immune response to SARS-CoV-2, is where the repertoires were released.

TCRbeta CDR3 regions were amplified from genomic DNA using the immunoSEQ Assay, a bias-controlled multiplex PCR. Per the source publication's procedure: Nucleated cell counts per sample were estimated from amplification of reference gene primers within the assay. To quantify the absolute abundance of each unique TCRbeta CDR3 rearrangement, sequence reads were collapsed and filtered. For each sample, productive Simpson clonality was calculated as the square root of Simpson's diversity index across productive rearrangements. As stored in TCRdb, this immuneACCESS dataset retains in-frame rearrangements with V and J assigned. A fraction of the clones does not appear; measured against another copy, unresolved V genes explain less than half of the discrepancy, and the remainder lacks a known reason. D and trimming were read from the DNA, whereas the V and J calls and clone size are those reported in that table. This sample is represented by a few hundred thousand clones; about nine tenths of them were singletons. 1.5% to 2% of the sample is held by the ten biggest clonotypes.

Participants in the prospective study were enrolled through a virtual design, were aged roughly 18 to 90 years, and lived in approximately 25 United States geographic areas. In the prospective study, participants were assigned to cohorts based on the clinical history participants reported in a screening survey and a study questionnaire. Recovered participants in ImmuneRACE Cohort 3 were defined as having two consecutive negative NP/OP PCR tests, clearance from a healthcare professional, or resolution of symptoms. In the prospective study, mobile phlebotomists collected whole blood, serum and a nasopharyngeal or oropharyngeal swab from each participant. Additional blood draws and questionnaires over an approximately two-month period could optionally be provided by prospective study participants. Blood samples from the prospective study were shipped frozen or at room temperature prior to DNA extraction.

Inclusive of the bounding cysteine and phenylalanine, the CDR3 is 13 residues long. Solely the CDR3 DNA is kept, with 39 bases framed from the first base. According to the germline V gene, CDR1 reads SQVTM and CDR2 reads ANQGSEA. Between the V and J ends, shortened by 4 bases and 0 bases respectively, the junction contains 7 bases. Broader findings and caveats from the paper: The amount of clinical and demographic metadata varied by source and participant and was provided uncurated.

This chain joins TRBV29-1 to TRBJ1-3; the D gene is unclear. Material for sequencing was PBMCs or T cells enriched from blood (not recorded which). This TCR was sampled from a man between 40 and 49 years old who had recovered from COVID-19. The CDR3 region has the sequence CSVGTSSGNTIYF. The DNA reads as follows: TGCAGCGTTGGTACAAGCTCTGGAAACACCATATATTTT.